These 4 T cell receptor beta chains were sequenced from one sample in a study of CD8+CD57+ T cells in acquired aplastic anemia. The study profiled TCR beta VDJ and CDR3 using genomic DNA as template. Each CDR3 protein gets one entry after TCRdb re-called the reads with MiXCR. In the table there are tens of thousands of distinct CDR3 sequences, roughly 77% of which are singletons. The sample was sorted CD4+, CD8+, or CD8+CD57+ T cells (not recorded which) from PBMCs. Source of these receptors: a human donor in good health, serving as a control.

The V and J genes are TRBV25-1 and TRBJ1-1; 7 bases line up with TRBD1. Per the germline V gene, CDR1 is MGHDK and CDR2 is SYGVNS. V trimming: 5 bases; J trimming: 5 bases; junction bases outside the gene matches: 5. The CDR3 covers 13 residues. The CDR3 is CASSLGGGTEAFF. The CDR3 nucleotides are TGTGCCAGCAGTTTAGGGGGCGGAACTGAAGCTTTCTTT.

Sample share makes this clonotype medium-sized. The chain combines TRBV7-7 with TRBJ1-4, with 10 positions matching TRBD1. Germline assignment: CDR1 SSHAT and CDR2 FNYEAQ (reference sequence). J gave up 6 bases and V 4 bases, and 5 bases lay outside the gene matches. The CDR3 has 15 residues. CDR3 amino acids: CASSSSGTGDEKLFF. The CDR3 region has the DNA TGTGCCAGCAGCTCATCCGGGACAGGGGATGAAAAACTGTTTTTT.

This clonotype was detected only once. This rearrangement joins TRBV12-5 to TRBJ1-1; the D gene is possibly TRBD1 (5 bases). V was clipped by 2 bases and J by 1 base, with 11 bases between them. CDR3 length: 15 amino acids. In germline, CDR1 is LGHNT, CDR2 FRNRAP. The CDR3 loop reads CASGLFRGPNTEAFF. For the CDR3, the DNA is TGTGCTAGTGGTTTGTTTCGGGGACCGAACACTGAAGCTTTCTTT.

The V call is TRBV20-1, the J call TRBJ2-3, with 7 bases lining up with TRBD1. The CDR3 spans 13 residues. The germline gives CDR1 DFQATT, CDR2 SNEGSKA (reference sequence). Here the CDR3 reads CSGSQGLWDTQYF. In DNA form, the CDR3 reads TGCAGCGGATCACAGGGGCTTTGGGATACGCAGTATTTT.